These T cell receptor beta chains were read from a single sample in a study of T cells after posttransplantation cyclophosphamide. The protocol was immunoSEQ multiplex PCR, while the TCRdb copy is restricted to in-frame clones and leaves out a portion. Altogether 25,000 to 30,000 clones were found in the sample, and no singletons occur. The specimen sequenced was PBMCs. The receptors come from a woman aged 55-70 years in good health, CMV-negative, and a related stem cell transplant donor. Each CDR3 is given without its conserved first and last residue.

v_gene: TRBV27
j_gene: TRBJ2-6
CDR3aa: ASSPTMGANVLT

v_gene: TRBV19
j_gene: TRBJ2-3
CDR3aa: ASSFSGGADTQY

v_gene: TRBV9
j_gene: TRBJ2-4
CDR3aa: ASSASGLRQNIQY

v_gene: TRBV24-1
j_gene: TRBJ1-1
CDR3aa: ATRVTGGTEAF

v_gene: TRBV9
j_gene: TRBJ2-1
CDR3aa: ARYYTGGGNEQF

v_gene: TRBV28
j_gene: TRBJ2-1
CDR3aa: ASSPRTSGRVEL

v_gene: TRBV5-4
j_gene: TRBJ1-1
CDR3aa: ASSRGGRSSEAF

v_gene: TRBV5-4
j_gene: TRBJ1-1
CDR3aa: ASSPRGERTEAF

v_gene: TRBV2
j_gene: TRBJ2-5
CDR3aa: ASSEGRGPGETQY

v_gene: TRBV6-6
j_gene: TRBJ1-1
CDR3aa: ASSYYRGTEAF

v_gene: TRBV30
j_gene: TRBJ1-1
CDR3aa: AWNELQGARTEAF

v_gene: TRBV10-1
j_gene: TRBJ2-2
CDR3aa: ASSAAQLTGELF

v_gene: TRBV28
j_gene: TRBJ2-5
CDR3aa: ASSVTGGEETQY

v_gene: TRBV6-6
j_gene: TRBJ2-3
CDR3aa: ASSYGGGSTDTQY

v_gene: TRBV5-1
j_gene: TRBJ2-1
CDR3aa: ASSLPQEYNEQF

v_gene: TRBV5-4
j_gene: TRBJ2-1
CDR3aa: ASSLPQFNEQF

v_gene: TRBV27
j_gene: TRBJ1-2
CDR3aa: ASSLIGRESGYT

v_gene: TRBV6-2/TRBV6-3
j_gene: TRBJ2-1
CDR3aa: ASSPLTGTNEQF

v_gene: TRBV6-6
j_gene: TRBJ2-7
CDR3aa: ASSYASENYEQY

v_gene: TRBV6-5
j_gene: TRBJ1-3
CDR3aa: ATGGGGGNTIY

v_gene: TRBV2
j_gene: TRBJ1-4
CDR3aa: ASSIIANEKLF

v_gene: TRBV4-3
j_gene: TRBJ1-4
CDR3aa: ASSQDWGGREKLF

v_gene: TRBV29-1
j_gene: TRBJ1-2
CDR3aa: SVEPGSSYGYT

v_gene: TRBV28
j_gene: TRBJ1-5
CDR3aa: ASSLKRGNSNQPQH

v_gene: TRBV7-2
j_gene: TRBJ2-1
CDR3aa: ASSSASGIHNEQF

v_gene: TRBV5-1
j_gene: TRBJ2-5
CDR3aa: ASSLGGTANQETQY

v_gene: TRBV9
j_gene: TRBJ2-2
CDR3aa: ASSRSNTGELF

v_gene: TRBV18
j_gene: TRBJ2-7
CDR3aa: ASSPTRLAAYEQY

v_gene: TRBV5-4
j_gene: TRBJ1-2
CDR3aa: ASSLWVVGDDGYT

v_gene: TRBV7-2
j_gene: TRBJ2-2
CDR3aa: ASTSQQAGELF

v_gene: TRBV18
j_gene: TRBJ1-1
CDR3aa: ASSPTGPPLNTEAF

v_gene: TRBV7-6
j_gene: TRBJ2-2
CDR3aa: ASSSGLAGGPTGELF

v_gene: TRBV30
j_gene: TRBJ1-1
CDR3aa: AWSVARTTEAF

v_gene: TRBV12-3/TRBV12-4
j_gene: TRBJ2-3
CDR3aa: ASSFGTRDTDTQY

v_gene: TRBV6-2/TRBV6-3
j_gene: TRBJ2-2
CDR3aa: ASSVDSGGTGELF

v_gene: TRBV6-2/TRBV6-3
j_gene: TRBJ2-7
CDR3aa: ASSYSAGLEQY

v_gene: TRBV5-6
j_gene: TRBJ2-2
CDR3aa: ASSPNRGGIGTGELF

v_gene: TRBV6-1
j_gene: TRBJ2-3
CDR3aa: ASSELGLEADTQY

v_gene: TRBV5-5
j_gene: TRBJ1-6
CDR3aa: ASTYWDRYNSPLH

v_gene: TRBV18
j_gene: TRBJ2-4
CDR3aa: ASSPPSLAGNKNIQY

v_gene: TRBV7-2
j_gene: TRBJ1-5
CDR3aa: ASSANDRRQPQH

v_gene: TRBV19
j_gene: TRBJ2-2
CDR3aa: ASSNERGAGELF

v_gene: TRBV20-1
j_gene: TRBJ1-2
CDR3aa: SAKTERRA